The following is a T cell receptor beta chain sequence with its context. Trimming took 7 bases from V and 0 from J, leaving 15 bases between them. The CDR3 loop spans 15 amino acids. CDR1 is MNHEY, CDR2 SVGAGI, per germline. This sample was included in a study of blood T cell repertoires in COVID-19. TCRdb's copy holds only in-frame clones and misses some; the assay was immunoSEQ multiplex PCR. The table records 150,000 to 200,000 clones, approximately 87% of them present only once. The gene calls are TRBV6-5 and TRBJ1-1; D is perhaps TRBD1 (5 bases). Input material: peripheral blood. The sequence was collected from a woman aged 60-75 years with COVID-19, enrolled during active disease. In DNA, the CDR3 is TGTGCCAGCAACAAACGCGGCAGGGTGAACACTGAAGCTTTCTTT. Its translation: CASNKRGRVNTEAFF.